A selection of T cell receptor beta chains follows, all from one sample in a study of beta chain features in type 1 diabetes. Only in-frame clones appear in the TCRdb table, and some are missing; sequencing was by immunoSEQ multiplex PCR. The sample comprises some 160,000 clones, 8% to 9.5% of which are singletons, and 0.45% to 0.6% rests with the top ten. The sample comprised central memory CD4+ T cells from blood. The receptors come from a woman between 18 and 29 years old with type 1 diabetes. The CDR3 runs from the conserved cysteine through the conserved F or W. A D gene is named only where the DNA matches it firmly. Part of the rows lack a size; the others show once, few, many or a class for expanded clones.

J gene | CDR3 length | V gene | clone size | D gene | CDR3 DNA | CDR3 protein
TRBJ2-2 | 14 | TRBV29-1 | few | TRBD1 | TGCAGCGCTCGACAGGGGCAGGGCACCGGGGAGCTGTTTTTT | CSARQGQGTGELFF
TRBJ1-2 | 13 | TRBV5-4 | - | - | TGTGCCAGCAGCCATCAGACGGGCTATGGCTACACCTTC | CASSHQTGYGYTF
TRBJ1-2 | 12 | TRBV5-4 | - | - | TGTGCCAGCAGCTCGGACAGCTATGGCTACACCTTC | CASSSDSYGYTF
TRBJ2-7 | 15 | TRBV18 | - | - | TGTGCCAGCTCACCACCGTATGGGGGGTTGGGTGAGCAGTACTTC | CASSPPYGGLGEQYF
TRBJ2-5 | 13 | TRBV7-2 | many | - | TGTGCCAGCAGCTTAGCGGGAGGAGAGACCCAGTACTTC | CASSLAGGETQYF
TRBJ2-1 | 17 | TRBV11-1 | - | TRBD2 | TGTGCCAGCAGCTATACCGTAGCGGGAGCGTCCTACAATGAGCAGTTCTTC | CASSYTVAGASYNEQFF
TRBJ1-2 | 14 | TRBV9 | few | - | TGTGCCAGCAGTTTAATTCCGCAGAACTATGGCTACACCTTC | CASSLIPQNYGYTF
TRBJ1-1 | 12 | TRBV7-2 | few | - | TGTGCCAGCAGCCCGGGGGACACTGAAGCTTTCTTT | CASSPGDTEAFF
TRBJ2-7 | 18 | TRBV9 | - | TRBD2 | TGTGCCAGCAGCGTATCGCTTTTTAGCGGGAGGGGCTCGGACGAGCAGTACTTC | CASSVSLFSGRGSDEQYF
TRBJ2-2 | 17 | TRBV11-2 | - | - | TGTGCCAGCAGCTCCCCGCGAGGGAGGGGGGGGACCGGGGAGCTGTTTTTT | CASSSPRGRGGTGELFF
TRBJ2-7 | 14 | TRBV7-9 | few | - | TGCGCCAGCAGCCAAGATCGGGCAGGGTACGAGCAGTACTTC | CASSQDRAGYEQYF
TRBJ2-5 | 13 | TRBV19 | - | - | TGTGCCAGTAGTCGAGCCGCCTCAGAGACCCAGTACTTC | CASSRAASETQYF
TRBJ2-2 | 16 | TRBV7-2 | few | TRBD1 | TGTGCCAGCAGCCCTACGGGGACAGTCCACACCGGGGAGCTGTTTTTT | CASSPTGTVHTGELFF
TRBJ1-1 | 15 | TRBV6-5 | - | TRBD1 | TGTGCCAGCAGTTCGGCCGGGACAGAGAACACTGAAGCTTTCTTT | CASSSAGTENTEAFF
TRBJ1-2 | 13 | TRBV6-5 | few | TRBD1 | TGTGCCAGCAGTTATACAGGGGCGCTGGGCTACACCTTC | CASSYTGALGYTF
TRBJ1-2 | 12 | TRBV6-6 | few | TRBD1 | TGTGCCAGCAGTCGGACAGGGTATGGCTACACCTTC | CASSRTGYGYTF
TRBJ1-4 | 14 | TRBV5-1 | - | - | TGCGCCAGCAGCCGCATACTAGGAGGTGAAAAACTGTTTTTT | CASSRILGGEKLFF
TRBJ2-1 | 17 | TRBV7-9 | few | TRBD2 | TGTGCCAGCAGCTCGGGACCCCGGGGGAGGGCCAACAATGAGCAGTTCTTC | CASSSGPRGRANNEQFF
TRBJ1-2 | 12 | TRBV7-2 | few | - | TGTGCCAGCAGCCAAGCCGGCTATGGCTACACCTTC | CASSQAGYGYTF
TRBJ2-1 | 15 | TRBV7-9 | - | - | TGTGCCAGCAGCCCCCGGCCAGGGGACTACAATGAGCAGTTCTTC | CASSPRPGDYNEQFF
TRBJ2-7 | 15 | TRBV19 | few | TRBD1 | TGTGCCAGTGCCCAACCGGGACAGGGGGCGAAGGAGCAGTACTTC | CASAQPGQGAKEQYF
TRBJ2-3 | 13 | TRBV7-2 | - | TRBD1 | TGTGCCAGCAGCTACAGGGGGGCAGATACGCAGTATTTT | CASSYRGADTQYF
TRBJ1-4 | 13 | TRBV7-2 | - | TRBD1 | TGTGCCAGCAGCCGGGACAGTAATGAAAAACTGTTTTTT | CASSRDSNEKLFF
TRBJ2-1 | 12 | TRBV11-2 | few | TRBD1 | TGTGCCAGCAGCACCCAGGGGGATGAGCAGTTCTTC | CASSTQGDEQFF
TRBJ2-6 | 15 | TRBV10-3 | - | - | TGTGCCATCAGTGAGGCGGACTCTGGGGCCAACGTCCTGACTTTC | CAISEADSGANVLTF
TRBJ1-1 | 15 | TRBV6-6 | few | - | TGTGCCAGCAGTTACTCGGGAGTAATGAACACTGAAGCTTTCTTT | CASSYSGVMNTEAFF
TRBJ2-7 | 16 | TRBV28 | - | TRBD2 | TGTGCCAGCAGTCCGGGCGGGGGTGAAAGCTCCTACGAGCAGTACTTC | CASSPGGGESSYEQYF
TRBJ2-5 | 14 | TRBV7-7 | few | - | TGTGCTAGCAGCTTAGCCGTGGGCGGGTCGACCCAGTACTTC | CASSLAVGGSTQYF
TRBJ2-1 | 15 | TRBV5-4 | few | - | TGTGCCAGCAGCTTGGCGGCAGGGACCTACAATGAGCAGTTCTTC | CASSLAAGTYNEQFF
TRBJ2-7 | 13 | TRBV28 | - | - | TGTGCCAGCAGCAAAGCGGCTATTTACGAGCAGTACTTC | CASSKAAIYEQYF
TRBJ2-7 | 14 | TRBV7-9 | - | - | TGTGCCAGCAGCTTGGGGACCGGGAGTTACGAGCAGTACTTC | CASSLGTGSYEQYF
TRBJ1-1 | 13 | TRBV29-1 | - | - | TGCAGCGTCGCCCGGGATATGAACACTGAAGCTTTCTTT | CSVARDMNTEAFF
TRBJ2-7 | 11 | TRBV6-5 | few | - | TGTGCCAGCCTTTCTGGCCACGAGCAGTACTTC | CASLSGHEQYF
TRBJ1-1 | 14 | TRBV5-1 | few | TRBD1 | TGCGCCAGCAGCTTGAGACAGGGCAGCGCTGAAGCTTTCTTT | CASSLRQGSAEAFF
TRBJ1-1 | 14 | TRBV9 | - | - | TGTGCCAGCAGCGGTCAACAGGCGACCACTGAAGCTTTCTTT | CASSGQQATTEAFF
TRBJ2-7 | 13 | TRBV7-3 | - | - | TGTGCCAGCAGCTTATACCCCTACTACGAGCAGTACTTC | CASSLYPYYEQYF
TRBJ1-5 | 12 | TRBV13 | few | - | TGTGCCAGCAGTTCCCGCGGTCAGCCCCAGCATTTT | CASSSRGQPQHF
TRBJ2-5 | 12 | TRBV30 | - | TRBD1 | TGTGCCTGGAGCAGGGGGCCGGAGACCCAGTACTTC | CAWSRGPETQYF
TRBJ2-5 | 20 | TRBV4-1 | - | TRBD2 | TGCGCCAGCAGCCAAGTTAAGGCTAGCGGGAGGGCTCGGAGACAAGAGACCCAGTACTTC | CASSQVKASGRARRQETQYF
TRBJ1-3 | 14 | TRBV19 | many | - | TGTGCCAGTACCCAACTCGGAGGCCAAAACACCATATATTTT | CASTQLGGQNTIYF
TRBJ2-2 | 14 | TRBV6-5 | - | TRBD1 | TGTGCCAGCAGACAGGGGGGGAACACCGGGGAGCTGTTTTTT | CASRQGGNTGELFF
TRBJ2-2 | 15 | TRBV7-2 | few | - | TGTGCCAGCAGCTTAAGTGGGGGGACCCCCGGGGAGCTGTTTTTT | CASSLSGGTPGELFF
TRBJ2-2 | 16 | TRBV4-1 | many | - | TGCGCCAGCACCCACCTCGGGCTAGCCGACACCGGGGAGCTGTTTTTT | CASTHLGLADTGELFF
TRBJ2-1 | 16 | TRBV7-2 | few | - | TGTGCCAGCAGCTCAACCGCGGGGGCCGTATACAATGAGCAGTTCTTC | CASSSTAGAVYNEQFF
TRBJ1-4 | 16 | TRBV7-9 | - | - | TGTGCCAGCAGCTTAGGGGACCGGGGGGCTAATGAAAAACTGTTTTTT | CASSLGDRGANEKLFF
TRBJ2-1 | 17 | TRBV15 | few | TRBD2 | TGTGCCGTACCCCAACGGGTAGCGGGAGGGCCCGGGAATGAGCAGTTCTTC | CAVPQRVAGGPGNEQFF
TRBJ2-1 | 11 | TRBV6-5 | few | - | TGTGCCAGCAGTACACACAATGAGCAGTTCTTC | CASSTHNEQFF
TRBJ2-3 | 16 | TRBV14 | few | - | TGTGCCAGCAGCCAAGTCCGGCGGGATCTGAAAGATACGCAGTATTTT | CASSQVRRDLKDTQYF
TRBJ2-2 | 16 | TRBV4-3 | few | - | TGCGCCAGCAGCCAAGATGGGAGGGGGATCACCGGGGAGCTGTTTTTT | CASSQDGRGITGELFF
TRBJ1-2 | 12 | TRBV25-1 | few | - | TGTGCCAGCAAGGACAGTAACTATGGCTACACCTTC | CASKDSNYGYTF
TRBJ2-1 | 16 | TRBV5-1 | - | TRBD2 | TGCGCCAGCAGCTTGGCGCCTAGCGGGGGGGACAATGAGCAGTTCTTC | CASSLAPSGGDNEQFF
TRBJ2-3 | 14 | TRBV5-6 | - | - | TGTGCCAGCAGCTTGGTGACTAGCACAGATACGCAGTATTTT | CASSLVTSTDTQYF
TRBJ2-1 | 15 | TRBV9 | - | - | TGTGCCAGCAGCGTAGCTCTAGGCGGGTGGAATGAGCAGTTCTTC | CASSVALGGWNEQFF
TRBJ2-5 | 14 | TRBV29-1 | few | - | TGCAGCGTTGGAGGGGCGCGGGGCGGCGAGACCCAGTACTTC | CSVGGARGGETQYF
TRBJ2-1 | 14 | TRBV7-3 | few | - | TGTGCCAGCAGCTTAAGGGGCGTCGTCGATGAGCAGTTCTTC | CASSLRGVVDEQFF